A single sample gave rise to the 10 T cell receptor beta chains below, sequenced in a study of T cell responses to AZD1222 COVID-19 vaccine. TCRdb keeps only in-frame clones here, not all; method: immunoSEQ multiplex PCR. The table has roughly 93,000 clones, roughly nine tenths seen once. Material: peripheral blood, obtained on day 0 of AZD1222 vaccination. The receptors were gathered from an adult in good health.

About this clone itself: One end of the junction fails to match germline, which may point to a read error. This chain joins TRBV9 and TRBJ1-6; D remains ambiguous. From germline, CDR1 is SGDLS and CDR2 YYNGEE. This CDR3 spans 16 amino acids. The CDR3 sequence: CASSVGHPDNNSPIHF. The CDR3 nucleotides are TGTGCCAGCAGCGTAGGGCACCCGGATAATAATTCACCCATCCACTTT.

The rearrangement joins TRBV18 to TRBJ1-1, with D unclear. CDR3 length equals 16 residues. Trimming removed 0 bases from V and 4 bases from J, with 15 bases in between. Germline V gene data show CDR1 as KGHSH and CDR2 as LQKENI. CDR3 sequence: CASSPPATGVSTEAFF. The DNA of the CDR3 is TGTGCCAGCTCACCACCGGCCACCGGGGTAAGCACTGAAGCTTTCTTT.

This chain connects TRBV13 to TRBJ1-2, with 12 bases that match TRBD1. V lost 5 bases to trimming and J lost 0 bases; unmatched junction nucleotides: 7. Germline lookup yields CDR1 PRHDT and CDR2 FYEKMQ (reference sequence). This CDR3 is 17 amino acids long. CDR3 in amino acids: CASSARDRGPSNYGYTF. As DNA, the CDR3 is TGTGCCAGCAGCGCTCGGGACAGGGGGCCCTCTAACTATGGCTACACCTTC.

This clone was seen once. V is TRBV5-4 and J is TRBJ2-5, with D unresolved. The CDR3 is 14 amino acids. Germline values: CDR1 SGHNT, CDR2 YYREEE (reference sequence). The ends were cut back, 4 bases at V and 5 bases at J, with 15 bases in the middle. CDR3 DNA sequence: TGTGCCAGCAGCCGCGACCTAGGTGGTGAGACCCAGTACTTC. Protein: CASSRDLGGETQYF. Using reference TRBV5-4 and TRBJ2-5 for the parts outside the CDR3, the full variable domain is ETGVTQSPTHLIKTRGQQVTLRCSSQSGHNTVSWYQQALGQGPQFIFQYYREEENGRGNFPPRFSGLQFPNYSSELNVNALELDDSALYLCASSRDLGGETQYFGPGTRLLVL.

The rearrangement links TRBV5-4 to TRBJ2-5, with 11 bases that match TRBD2. V shed 4 bases and J 5 bases; nucleotides not matched to a gene: 4. The CDR3 extends over 14 amino acids. Germline assignment: CDR1 SGHNT and CDR2 YYREEE (reference sequence). In DNA, the CDR3 is TGTGCCAGCAGCCCGACTAGCGGGGTGGAGACCCAGTACTTC. Protein sequence: CASSPTSGVETQYF.

This clone was counted once. The chain joins TRBV5-1 to TRBJ2-2; the D gene is possibly TRBD2 (6 bases). Trimming removed 5 bases from V and 0 bases from J, with 8 bases in between. The CDR3 runs to 14 residues. From germline, CDR1 is SGHRS and CDR2 YFSETQ. CDR3 residues: CASSGGTNTGELFF. CDR3 nucleotides: TGCGCCAGCAGTGGAGGGACGAACACCGGGGAGCTGTTTTTT.

This chain links TRBV19 with TRBJ2-5; D is ambiguous. Germline V gene lookup returns CDR1 LNHDA and CDR2 SQIVND (reference sequence). Trimming pared 5 bases from V and 3 bases from J, leaving 10 bases between. The length of the CDR3 is 13 residues. The DNA of the CDR3 is TGTGCCAGTAGTGAGGCAGCAGAAGAGACCCAGTACTTC. It is translated as CASSEAAEETQYF.

The CDR3: CASRGSVNTEAFF. Here the CDR3 DNA reads TGTGCCAGCAGAGGTTCAGTGAACACTGAAGCTTTCTTT. V and J are TRBV25-1 and TRBJ1-1; D not certain. Germline V gene lookup returns CDR1 MGHDK and CDR2 SYGVNS. This CDR3 has 13 residues. V dropped 6 bases and J dropped 0 bases, with 8 bases sitting between them.

This chain uses TRBV2 with TRBJ1-5; D is uncertain. Per the germline V gene, CDR1 is SNHLY and CDR2 is FYNNEI. This CDR3 is built from 13 residues. V lost 3 bases and J lost 3, with 6 bases in between. The CDR3 DNA sequence: TGTGCCAGCAGTGAGGGGTTCAATCAGCCCCAGCATTTT. Translated, it gives CASSEGFNQPQHF.

The V gene is TRBV28, the J gene TRBJ1-1, with D uncertain. The CDR3 covers 13 residues. V was trimmed by 2 bases and J by 1 base, leaving 5 bases between them. The germline V gene has CDR1 MDHEN and CDR2 SYDVKM. The CDR3 nucleotides are TGTGCCAGCAGTTTACTGAGGAACACTGAAGCTTTCTTT. Protein sequence: CASSLLRNTEAFF.